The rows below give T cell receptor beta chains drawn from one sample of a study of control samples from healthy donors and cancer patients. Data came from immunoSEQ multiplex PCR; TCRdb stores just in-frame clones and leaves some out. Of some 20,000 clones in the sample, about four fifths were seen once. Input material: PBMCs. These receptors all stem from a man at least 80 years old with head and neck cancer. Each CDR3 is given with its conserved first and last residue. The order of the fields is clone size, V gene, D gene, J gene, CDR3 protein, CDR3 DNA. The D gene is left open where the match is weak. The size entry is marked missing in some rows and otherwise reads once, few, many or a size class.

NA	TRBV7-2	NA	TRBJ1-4	CASSPDRGQEKLFF	TGTGCCAGCAGCCCCGATCGGGGGCAAGAAAAACTGTTTTTT
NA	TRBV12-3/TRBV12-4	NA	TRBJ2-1	CASGPAYNEQFF	TGTGCCAGCGGGCCCGCCTACAATGAGCAGTTCTTC
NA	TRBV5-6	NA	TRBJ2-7	CASSLRAGHEQYF	TGTGCCAGCAGCTTGAGAGCAGGGCACGAGCAGTACTTC
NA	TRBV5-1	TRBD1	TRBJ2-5	CASSLAVTGQETQYF	TGCGCCAGCAGCTTGGCCGTGACAGGGCAGGAGACCCAGTACTTC
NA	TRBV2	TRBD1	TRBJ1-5	CASSVGTVGGQPQHF	TGTGCCAGCAGTGTAGGGACAGTGGGGGGTCAGCCCCAGCATTTT
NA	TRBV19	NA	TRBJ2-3	CASSRTDTQYF	TGTGCCAGTAGTCGCACAGATACGCAGTATTTT
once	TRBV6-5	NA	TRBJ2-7	CASSYSFPEEQYF	TGTGCCAGCAGTTACTCGTTCCCGGAAGAGCAGTACTTC
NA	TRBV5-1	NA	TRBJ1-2	CASSSSGTNYGYTF	TGCGCCAGCAGCTCTTCAGGGACTAACTATGGCTACACCTTC
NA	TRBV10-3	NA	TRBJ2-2	CATQSGELFF	TGTGCCACCCAGTCCGGGGAGCTGTTTTTT
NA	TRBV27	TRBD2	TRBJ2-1	CASSSPGGRSYNEQFF	TGTGCCAGCAGTTCTCCCGGGGGGAGGTCCTACAATGAGCAGTTCTTC
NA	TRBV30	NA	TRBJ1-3	CASSGRSGNTIYF	TGTGCCTCTTCGGGCAGGTCTGGAAACACCATATATTTT
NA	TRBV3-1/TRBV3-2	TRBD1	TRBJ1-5	CASSHRDSHNQPQHF	TGTGCCAGCAGCCACCGGGACAGCCACAATCAGCCCCAGCATTTT
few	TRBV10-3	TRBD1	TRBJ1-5	CAISEFTGAREPQHF	TGTGCCATCAGTGAGTTTACAGGGGCCCGGGAGCCCCAGCATTTT
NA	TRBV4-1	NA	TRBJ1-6	CASRPSFLYHNSPLHF	TGCGCCAGCCGCCCCAGCTTCCTTTACCATAATTCACCCCTCCACTTT
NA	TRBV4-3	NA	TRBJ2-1	CASSPWASDNEQFF	TGCGCCAGCAGCCCGTGGGCGTCCGACAATGAGCAGTTCTTC
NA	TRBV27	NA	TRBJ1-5	CASSLVQTHQPQHF	TGTGCCAGCAGTTTAGTCCAGACCCATCAGCCCCAGCATTTT
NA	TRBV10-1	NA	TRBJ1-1	CAPRPLGDPNTEAFF	TGCGCCCCCCGTCCCCTGGGGGACCCGAACACTGAAGCTTTCTTT
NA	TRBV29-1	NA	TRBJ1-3	CSVAVHGSGNTIYF	TGCAGCGTTGCTGTTCACGGGTCTGGAAACACCATATATTTT
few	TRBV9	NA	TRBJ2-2	CASSTGLNTGELFF	TGTGCCAGCAGCACGGGACTGAACACCGGGGAGCTGTTTTTT
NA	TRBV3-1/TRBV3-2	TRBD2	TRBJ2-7	CASSQLAGGWEQYF	TGTGCCAGCAGCCAACTAGCGGGAGGATGGGAGCAGTACTTC
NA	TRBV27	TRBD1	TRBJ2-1	CASRRTGAYNEQFF	TGTGCCAGCAGACGGACAGGGGCTTACAATGAGCAGTTCTTC
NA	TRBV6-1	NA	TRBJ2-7	CASSDPARTFGGEQYF	TGTGCCAGCAGTGACCCCGCCCGGACATTCGGGGGAGAGCAGTACTTC
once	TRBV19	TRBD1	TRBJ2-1	CASSADRGPYNEQFF	TGTGCCAGTAGCGCCGACAGGGGGCCCTACAATGAGCAGTTCTTC
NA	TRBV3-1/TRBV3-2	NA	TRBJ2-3	CASSERGLGGGDTQYF	TGTGCCAGCAGCGAACGGGGGCTAGGAGGTGGGGATACGCAGTATTTT
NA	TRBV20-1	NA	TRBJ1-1	CSAALTPTAFF	TGCAGTGCTGCCTTGACTCCCACAGCTTTCTTT
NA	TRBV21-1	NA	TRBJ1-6	CASSRQGYNSPLHF	TGTGCCAGCAGCCGACAGGGGTATAATTCACCCCTCCACTTT
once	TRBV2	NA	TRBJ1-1	CASTGWDIRFMNTEAFF	TGTGCCAGCACGGGATGGGACATACGATTCATGAACACTGAAGCTTTCTTT
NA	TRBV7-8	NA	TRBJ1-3	CASSLQGAGSGNTIYF	TGTGCCAGCAGCTTACAAGGGGCAGGCTCTGGAAACACCATATATTTT
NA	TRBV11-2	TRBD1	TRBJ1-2	CASSQGQGNGYTF	TGTGCCAGCAGCCAGGGACAGGGGAATGGCTACACCTTC
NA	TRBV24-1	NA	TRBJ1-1	CATQSQGLTEAFF	TGTGCCACCCAAAGCCAGGGGCTCACTGAAGCTTTCTTT
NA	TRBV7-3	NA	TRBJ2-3	CASAGTPTDTQYF	TGTGCCAGCGCCGGGACACCCACAGATACGCAGTATTTT
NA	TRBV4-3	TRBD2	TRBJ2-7	CASSQDSSGSSEQYF	TGCGCCAGCAGCCAAGACTCTAGCGGGAGTAGCGAGCAGTACTTC
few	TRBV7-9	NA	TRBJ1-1	CASSFSRGAFF	TGTGCCAGCAGCTTCTCACGAGGAGCTTTCTTT
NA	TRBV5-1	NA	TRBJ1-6	CASSLGGLTDNSPLHF	TGCGCCAGCAGCTTGGGGGGGCTAACTGATAATTCACCCCTCCACTTT
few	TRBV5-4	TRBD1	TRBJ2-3	CASSLGTGATTDTQYF	TGTGCCAGCAGCTTGGGGACAGGGGCAACCACAGATACGCAGTATTTT
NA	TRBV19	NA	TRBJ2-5	CASSIDLGEGTQYF	TGTGCCAGTAGTATAGATCTCGGCGAGGGGACCCAGTACTTC
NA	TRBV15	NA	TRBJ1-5	CATSRDLLNGGNQPQHF	TGTGCCACCAGCAGAGACCTCCTAAATGGAGGCAATCAGCCCCAGCATTTT
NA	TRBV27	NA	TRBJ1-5	CASSPFDSAYQPQHF	TGTGCCAGCAGTCCATTCGACAGTGCCTATCAGCCCCAGCATTTT
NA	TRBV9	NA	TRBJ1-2	CASSVNSYYGYTF	TGTGCCAGCAGCGTTAACTCATACTATGGCTACACCTTC
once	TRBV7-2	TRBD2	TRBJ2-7	CASSLVTSGLPYEQYF	TGTGCCAGCAGCTTAGTGACTAGCGGGCTTCCCTACGAGCAGTACTTC